This T cell receptor beta chain was recorded in a study of cytomegalovirus exposure and HLA in healthy donors. Study-wide points: Evidence from a later analysis indicated that most CMV-associated TCR beta chains looked HLA-restricted.

The PCR used 60 Vbeta and 13 Jbeta primers. Clones were sequenced by immunoSEQ multiplex PCR, and TCRdb holds only the in-frame ones, with some missing. The sample lists some 110,000 clones; about 70% were seen once. This CDR3 is 14 amino acids long. In germline, CDR1 is MRHNA, CDR2 SNTAGT. Trimming removed 5 bases from V and 2 bases from J, with 10 bases in between. This clone was picked up one time. Antigen specificity is unknown. The sequenced sample consisted of PBMCs. This TCR came from a woman in her fifties or sixties in good health and CMV-seropositive. The rearrangement links TRBV6-4 to TRBJ1-5; possible D gene TRBD1, 6 bases. CDR3 sequence (DNA): TGTGCCAGCAGTAGGACAGCCGGCAATCAGCCCCAGCATTTT. It translates to CASSRTAGNQPQHF.